The sequence of this TCR beta chain was determined in a study of graft-versus-host responses after intestinal transplantation. Sequenced by immunoSEQ multiplex PCR; TCRdb stores in-frame clones only, minus some. The sample consists of some 45,000 clones, around 96% of them appearing once. The sample was PBMCs, taken approximately 350 days after intestinal transplant. This sequence originates from a human patient who received an intestinal transplant, so some T cells may come from the graft donor.

Here the CDR3 DNA reads TGTGCCAGCAGTTACGTCCAGGGAAGAGTTGCTTTCTTT. It yields the protein CASSYVQGRVAFF. This chain joins TRBV6-5 and TRBJ1-1; a possible D gene is TRBD1 (5 bases). V was trimmed by 2 bases and J by 11 bases, leaving 15 bases between them. The CDR3 loop spans 13 amino acids. The germline gives CDR1 MNHEY, CDR2 SVGAGI.